Listed here are 4 T cell receptor beta chains from one sample, sequenced in a study of cytomegalovirus exposure and HLA in healthy donors. The table came from immunoSEQ multiplex PCR; TCRdb's copy has only in-frame clones and leaves some out. The table records approximately 300,000 clones, more than 80% of them present only once. Material: PBMCs. The receptor set was obtained from a woman aged 18-30 years in good health and CMV-seronegative.

V gene TRBV5-1 combines with J gene TRBJ2-2, with TRBD1 matching 7 bases. CDR3 length: 17 residues. Germline CDR1 is SGHRS and CDR2 is YFSETQ. V gave up 4 bases and J gave up 5 bases; unmatched junction bases: 14. CDR3 loop: CASSRPEVTGYTGELFF. The DNA for the CDR3 is TGCGCCAGCAGCCGGCCAGAAGTGACAGGGTATACCGGGGAGCTGTTTTTT.

The chain has TRBV7-9 and TRBJ1-2, with D possibly being TRBD1 (5 bases). CDR1 and CDR2 (germline): SEHNR, FQNEAQ (reference sequence). This CDR3 is 12 amino acids long. Trimming shortened V by 3 bases and J by 7 bases, and 9 bases separated the two germline ends. The CDR3 loop reads CASSFDSSGYTF. The CDR3 region has the DNA TGTGCCAGCAGCTTCGACAGTTCTGGCTACACCTTC.

The genes are TRBV9 and TRBJ2-4; D possibly corresponds to TRBD2 (6 bases). The CDR3 runs 15 residues. The germline V and J ends were trimmed by 0 bases and 8 bases, with 15 bases remaining between them. Germline CDR1 reads SGDLS; CDR2 reads YYNGEE. CDR3 amino acids: CASSVVGAGLDIQYF. The CDR3 DNA sequence: TGTGCCAGCAGCGTAGTTGGGGCGGGACTGGACATTCAGTACTTC.

This chain uses TRBV2 with TRBJ1-5; 12 bases map to TRBD1. J gave up 6 bases and V 6 bases, and 3 bases lay outside the gene matches. The germline gives CDR1 SNHLY, CDR2 FYNNEI. The CDR3 has 14 residues. The DNA of the CDR3 is TGTGCCAGCAGCGGGACAGGGGGCATTCAGCCCCAGCATTTT. It yields the protein CASSGTGGIQPQHF.